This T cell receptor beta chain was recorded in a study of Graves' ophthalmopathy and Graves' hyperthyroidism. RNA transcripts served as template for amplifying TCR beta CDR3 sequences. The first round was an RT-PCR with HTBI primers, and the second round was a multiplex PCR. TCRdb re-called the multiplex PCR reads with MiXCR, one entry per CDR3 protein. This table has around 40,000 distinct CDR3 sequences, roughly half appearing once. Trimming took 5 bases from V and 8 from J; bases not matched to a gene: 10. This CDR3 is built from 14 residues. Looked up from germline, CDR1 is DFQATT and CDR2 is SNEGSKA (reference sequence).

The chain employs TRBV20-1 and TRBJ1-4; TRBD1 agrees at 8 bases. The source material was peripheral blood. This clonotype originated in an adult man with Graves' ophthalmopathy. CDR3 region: CSAGRTGLREKLFF. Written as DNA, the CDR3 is TGCAGTGCTGGGAGGACAGGGCTTAGGGAAAAACTGTTTTTT.